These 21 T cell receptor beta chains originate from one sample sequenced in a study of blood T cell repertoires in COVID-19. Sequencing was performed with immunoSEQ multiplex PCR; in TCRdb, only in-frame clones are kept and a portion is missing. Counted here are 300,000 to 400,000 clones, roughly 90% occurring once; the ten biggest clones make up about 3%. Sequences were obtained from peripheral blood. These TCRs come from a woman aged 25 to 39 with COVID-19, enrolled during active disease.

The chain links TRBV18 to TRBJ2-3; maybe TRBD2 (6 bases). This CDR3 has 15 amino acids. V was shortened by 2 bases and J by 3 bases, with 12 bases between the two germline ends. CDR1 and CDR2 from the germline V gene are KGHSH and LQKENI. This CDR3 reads CASSPGREGTDTQYF. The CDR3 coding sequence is TGTGCCAGCTCACCAGGGCGGGAAGGAACAGATACGCAGTATTTT.

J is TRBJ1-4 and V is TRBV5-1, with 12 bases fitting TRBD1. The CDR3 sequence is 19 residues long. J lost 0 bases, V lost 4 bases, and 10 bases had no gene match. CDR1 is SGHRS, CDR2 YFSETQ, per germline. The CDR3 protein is CASSPGAGQGAPTNEKLFF. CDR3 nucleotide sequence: TGCGCCAGCAGCCCGGGGGCGGGACAGGGGGCTCCAACTAATGAAAAACTGTTTTTT.

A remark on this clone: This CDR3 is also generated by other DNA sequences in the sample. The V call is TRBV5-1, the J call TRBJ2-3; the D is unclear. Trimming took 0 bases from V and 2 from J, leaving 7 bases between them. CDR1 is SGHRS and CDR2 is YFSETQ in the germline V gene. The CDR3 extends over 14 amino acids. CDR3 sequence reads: CASSLGPSTDTQYF. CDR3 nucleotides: TGCGCCAGCAGCTTGGGGCCCTCCACAGATACGCAGTATTTT.

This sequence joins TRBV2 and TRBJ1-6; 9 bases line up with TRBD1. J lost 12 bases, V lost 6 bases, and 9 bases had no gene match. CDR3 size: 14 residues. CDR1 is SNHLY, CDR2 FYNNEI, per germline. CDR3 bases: TGTGCCAGCAGCCAACCGGGACAGGGAATACCCCTCCACTTT. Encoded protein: CASSQPGQGIPLHF. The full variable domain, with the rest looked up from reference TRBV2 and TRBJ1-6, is EPEVTQTPSHQVTQMGQEVILRCVPISNHLYFYWYRQILGQKVEFLVSFYNNEISEKSEIFDDQFSVERPDGSNFTLKIRSTKLEDSAMYFCASSQPGQGIPLHFGNGTRLTVT.

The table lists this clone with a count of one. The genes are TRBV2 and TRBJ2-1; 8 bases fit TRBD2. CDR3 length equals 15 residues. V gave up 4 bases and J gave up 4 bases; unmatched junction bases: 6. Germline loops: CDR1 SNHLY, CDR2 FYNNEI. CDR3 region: CASSGGRGVYNEQFF. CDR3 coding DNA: TGTGCCAGCAGTGGGGGGCGGGGGGTATACAATGAGCAGTTCTTC.

CDR3 loop: CASSIRQDGQPQHF. In nucleotides, the CDR3 is TGTGCCAGTAGTATCCGACAGGATGGGCAGCCCCAGCATTTT. The chain carries TRBV19 and TRBJ1-5; D is possibly TRBD1 (6 bases). Germline V gene data show CDR1 as LNHDA and CDR2 as SQIVND (reference sequence). The V and J ends lost 3 bases and 7 bases respectively, with 13 bases between them. The CDR3 totals 14 residues.

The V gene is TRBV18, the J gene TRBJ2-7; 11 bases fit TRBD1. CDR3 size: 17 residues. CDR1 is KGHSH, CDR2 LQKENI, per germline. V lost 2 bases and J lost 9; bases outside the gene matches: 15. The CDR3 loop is CASSPRTGGLSRLGQYF. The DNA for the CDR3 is TGTGCCAGCTCACCAAGGACAGGGGGCCTCTCCCGGCTAGGGCAGTACTTC.

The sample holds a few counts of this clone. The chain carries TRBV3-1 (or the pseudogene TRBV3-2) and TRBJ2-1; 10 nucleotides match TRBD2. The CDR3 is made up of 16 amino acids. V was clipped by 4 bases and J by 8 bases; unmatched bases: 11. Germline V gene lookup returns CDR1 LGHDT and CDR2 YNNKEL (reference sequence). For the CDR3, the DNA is TGTGCCAGCAGCCGGCCCATGGGACTAGCGTCTCATGAGCAGTTCTTC. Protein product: CASSRPMGLASHEQFF.

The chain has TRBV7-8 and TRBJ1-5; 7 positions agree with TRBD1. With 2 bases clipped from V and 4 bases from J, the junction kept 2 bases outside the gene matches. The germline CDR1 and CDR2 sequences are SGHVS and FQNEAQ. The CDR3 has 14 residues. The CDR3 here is CASSLTDRNQPQHF. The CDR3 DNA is TGTGCCAGCAGCTTAACGGACAGGAATCAGCCCCAGCATTTT. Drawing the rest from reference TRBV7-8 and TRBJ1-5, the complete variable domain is GAGVSQSPRYKVAKRGQDVALRCDPISGHVSLFWYQQALGQGPEFLTYFQNEAQLDKSGLPSDRFFAERPEGSVSTLKIQRTQQEDSAVYLCASSLTDRNQPQHFGDGTRLSIL.

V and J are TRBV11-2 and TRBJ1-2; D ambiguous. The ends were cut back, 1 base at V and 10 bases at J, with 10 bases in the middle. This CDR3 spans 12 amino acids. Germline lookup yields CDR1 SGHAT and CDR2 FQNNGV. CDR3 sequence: CASSLVIGDYTF. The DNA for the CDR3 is TGTGCCAGCAGCTTAGTTATTGGAGACTACACCTTC.

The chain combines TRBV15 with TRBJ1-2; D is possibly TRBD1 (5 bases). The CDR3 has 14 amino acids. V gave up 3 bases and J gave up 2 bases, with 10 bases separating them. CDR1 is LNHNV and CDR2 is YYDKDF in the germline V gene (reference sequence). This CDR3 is CATSRDTVNYGYTF. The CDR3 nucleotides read TGTGCCACCAGCAGGGACACGGTCAACTATGGCTACACCTTC. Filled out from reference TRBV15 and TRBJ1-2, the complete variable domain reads DAMVIQNPRYQVTQFGKPVTLSCSQTLNHNVMYWYQQKSSQAPKLLFHYYDKDFNNEADTPDNFQSRRPNTSFCFLDIRSPGLGDTAMYLCATSRDTVNYGYTFGSGTRLTVV.

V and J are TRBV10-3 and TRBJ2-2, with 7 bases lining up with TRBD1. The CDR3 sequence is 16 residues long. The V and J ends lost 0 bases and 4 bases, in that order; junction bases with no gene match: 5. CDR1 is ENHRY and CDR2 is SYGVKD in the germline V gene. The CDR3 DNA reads TGTGCCATCAGTGAGTCAGGGGGCGCTGGCACCGGGGAGCTGTTTTTT. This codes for CAISESGGAGTGELFF.

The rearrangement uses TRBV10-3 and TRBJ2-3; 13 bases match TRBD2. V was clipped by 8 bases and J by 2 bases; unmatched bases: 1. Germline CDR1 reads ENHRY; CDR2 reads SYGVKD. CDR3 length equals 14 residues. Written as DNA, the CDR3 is TGTGCCATCGGGACTAGCGGGACCACAGATACGCAGTATTTT. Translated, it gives CAIGTSGTTDTQYF.

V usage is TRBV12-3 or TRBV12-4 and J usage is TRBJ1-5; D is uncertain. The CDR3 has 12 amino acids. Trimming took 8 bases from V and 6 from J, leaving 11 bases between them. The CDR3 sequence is CASRFEAQPQHF. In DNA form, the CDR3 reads TGTGCCAGCCGATTTGAGGCTCAGCCCCAGCATTTT.

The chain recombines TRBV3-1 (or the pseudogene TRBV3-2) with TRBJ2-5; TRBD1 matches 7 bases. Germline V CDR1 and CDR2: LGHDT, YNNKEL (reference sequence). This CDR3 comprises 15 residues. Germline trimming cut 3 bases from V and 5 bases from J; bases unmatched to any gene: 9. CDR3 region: CASSHGRGRGETQYF. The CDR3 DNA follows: TGTGCCAGCAGCCACGGTAGGGGCAGGGGGGAGACCCAGTACTTC.

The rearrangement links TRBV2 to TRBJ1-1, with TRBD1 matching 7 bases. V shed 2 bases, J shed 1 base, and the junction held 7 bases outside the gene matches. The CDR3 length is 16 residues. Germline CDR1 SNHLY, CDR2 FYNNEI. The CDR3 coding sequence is TGTGCCAGCAGTGAAAACTTCGACAGGGCGAACACTGAAGCTTTCTTT. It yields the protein CASSENFDRANTEAFF.

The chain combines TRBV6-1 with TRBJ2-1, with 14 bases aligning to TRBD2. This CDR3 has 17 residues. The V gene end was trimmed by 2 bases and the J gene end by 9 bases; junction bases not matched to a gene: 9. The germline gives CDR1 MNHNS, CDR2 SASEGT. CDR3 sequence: CASSESVLTSGRGEQFF. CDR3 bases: TGTGCCAGCAGTGAATCTGTACTGACTAGCGGGAGGGGTGAGCAGTTCTTC.

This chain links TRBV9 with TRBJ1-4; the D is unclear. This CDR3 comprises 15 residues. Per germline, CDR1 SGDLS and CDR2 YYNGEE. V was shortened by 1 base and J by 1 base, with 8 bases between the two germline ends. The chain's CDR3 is CASSVYAQTNEKLFF. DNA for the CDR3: TGTGCCAGCAGCGTATACGCGCAAACTAATGAAAAACTGTTTTTT. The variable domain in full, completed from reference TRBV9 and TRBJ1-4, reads DSGVTQTPKHLITATGQRVTLRCSPRSGDLSVYWYQQSLDQGLQFLIQYYNGEERAKGNILERFSAQQFPDLHSELNLSSLELGDSALYFCASSVYAQTNEKLFFGSGTQLSVL.

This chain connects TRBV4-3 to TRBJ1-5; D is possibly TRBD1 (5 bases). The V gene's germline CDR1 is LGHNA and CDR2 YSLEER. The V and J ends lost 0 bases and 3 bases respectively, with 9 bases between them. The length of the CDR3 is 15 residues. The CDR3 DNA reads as TGCGCCAGCAGCCAAGATCGGGACTTCAATCAGCCCCAGCATTTT. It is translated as CASSQDRDFNQPQHF.

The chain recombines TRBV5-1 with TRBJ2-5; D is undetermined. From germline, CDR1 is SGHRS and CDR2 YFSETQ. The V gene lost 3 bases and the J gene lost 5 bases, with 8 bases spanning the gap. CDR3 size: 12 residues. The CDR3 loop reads CASSSLRETQYF. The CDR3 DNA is TGCGCCAGCAGCTCTTTGAGGGAGACCCAGTACTTC.

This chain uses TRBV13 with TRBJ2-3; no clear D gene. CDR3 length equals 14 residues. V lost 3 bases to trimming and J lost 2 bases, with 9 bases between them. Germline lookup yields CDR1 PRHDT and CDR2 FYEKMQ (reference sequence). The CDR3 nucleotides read TGTGCCAGCAGCTTCGGGTCCAACACAGATACGCAGTATTTT. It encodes CASSFGSNTDTQYF.